These T cell receptor beta chains were read from a single sample in a study of blood T cell repertoires in COVID-19. The data were produced by immunoSEQ multiplex PCR, yet TCRdb's version contains in-frame clones alone and is incomplete. The sample lists over 100,000 clones; 70% to 85% were seen once. Sequenced: peripheral blood. These TCRs come from a woman aged 70-85 years with acute or convalescent COVID-19. Both conserved end residues are part of each CDR3.

TRBV6-5	TRBJ2-7	CASRGGRDGEQYF
TRBV4-3	TRBJ1-1	CASSHTRENTEAFF
TRBV7-9	TRBJ1-1	CASSLGLANTEAFF
TRBV21-1	TRBJ1-5	CASSKDLGDQPQHF
TRBV29-1	TRBJ1-1	CSVEQILNTEAFF
TRBV6-1	TRBJ2-3	CASSEFYSVYTDTQYF
TRBV7-9	TRBJ1-1	CASSLADRGYTEAFF
TRBV6-1	TRBJ1-4	CASSEFGVDEKLFF
TRBV7-2	TRBJ1-1	CASSLVWQLNTEAFF
TRBV2	TRBJ1-2	CASSPDRGNYGYTF
TRBV7-2	TRBJ1-3	CASRKTGERGNTIYF
TRBV3-1/TRBV3-2	TRBJ1-6	CASSQPGTGKYSLHF
TRBV14	TRBJ1-2	CASSQDPPLPGQLNYGYTF
TRBV9	TRBJ2-2	CASSVAPIGRGGELFF
TRBV6-5	TRBJ1-2	CASRPGGFDYGYTF
TRBV12-3/TRBV12-4	TRBJ1-5	CASSLYSNQPQHF
TRBV7-2	TRBJ2-1	CASSFPRMGSTYNEQFF
TRBV23-1	TRBJ1-2	CASSQSPGQGVRYTF
TRBV5-1	TRBJ1-3	CASSVTGGGNTIYF
TRBV6-1	TRBJ2-3	CASSEAGAGGAYTQYF
TRBV10-3	TRBJ1-1	CASLGPGQGRYTEAFF
TRBV15	TRBJ1-1	CATSRELPGTEAFF
TRBV7-9	TRBJ2-6	CASSFSGSTGAGANVLTF
TRBV5-5	TRBJ1-2	CASSLVGQNYGYTF
TRBV5-1	TRBJ2-1	CASSNSGLAGVEQFF
TRBV30	TRBJ1-1	CAWSRTVNTEAFF
TRBV19	TRBJ2-1	CASSPRQGAKDEQFF
TRBV29-1	TRBJ2-5	CSVVEGGRGETQYF
TRBV24-1	TRBJ2-3	CATSSGGHTDTQYF
TRBV4-1	TRBJ1-3	CASSQDRSNVGNTIYF
TRBV5-6	TRBJ1-2	CASSSRDRYLYGYTF
TRBV7-9	TRBJ1-2	CASSSLSGNYGYTF
TRBV6-2/TRBV6-3	TRBJ2-1	CASSPPGGANEQFF
TRBV9	TRBJ1-2	CASSVADGVYGYTF
TRBV6-2/TRBV6-3	TRBJ2-5	CASSSIDRPPGTQYF
TRBV9	TRBJ1-2	CASSAPGQAYYGYTF
TRBV11-3	TRBJ2-1	CASSPPDRAPYNEQFF
TRBV6-6	TRBJ1-4	CASIRDRGNEKLFF
TRBV5-6	TRBJ1-4	CASSWGPAGQGNEKLFF
TRBV5-4	TRBJ2-3	CASKQKSTDTQYF